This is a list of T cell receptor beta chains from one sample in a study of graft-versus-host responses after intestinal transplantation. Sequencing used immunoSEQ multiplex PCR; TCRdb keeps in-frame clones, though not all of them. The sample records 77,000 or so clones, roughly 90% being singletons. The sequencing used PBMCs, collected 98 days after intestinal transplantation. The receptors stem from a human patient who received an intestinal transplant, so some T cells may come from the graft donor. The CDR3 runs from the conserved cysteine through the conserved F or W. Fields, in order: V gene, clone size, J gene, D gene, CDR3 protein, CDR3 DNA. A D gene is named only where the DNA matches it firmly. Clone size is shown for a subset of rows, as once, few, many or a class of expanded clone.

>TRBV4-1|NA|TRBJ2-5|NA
CASSQPGLGAQYF
TGCGCCAGCAGCCAGCCGGGCCTGGGGGCCCAGTACTTC
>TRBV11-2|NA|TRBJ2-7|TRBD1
CASSPGQLSYEQYF
TGTGCCAGCAGCCCGGGACAGCTATCCTACGAGCAGTACTTC
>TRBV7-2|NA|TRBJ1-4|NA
CASSLDLGKLFF
TGTGCCAGCAGCCTGGATCTCGGTAAACTGTTTTTT
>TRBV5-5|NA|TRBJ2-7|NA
CASIPGDSIYEQYF
TGTGCCAGCATCCCGGGGGACAGCATCTACGAGCAGTACTTC
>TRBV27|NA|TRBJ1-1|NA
CASSLSGATNTEAFF
TGTGCCAGCAGTTTATCGGGGGCAACGAACACTGAAGCTTTCTTT
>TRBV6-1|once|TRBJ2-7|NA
CASSPGPYEQYF
TGTGCCAGCAGTCCGGGGCCCTACGAGCAGTACTTC
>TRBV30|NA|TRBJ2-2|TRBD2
CAWKNGGANTGELFF
TGTGCCTGGAAGAACGGGGGGGCGAACACCGGGGAGCTGTTTTTT
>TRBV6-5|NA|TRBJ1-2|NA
CASSEQFYGYTF
TGTGCCAGCAGTGAACAGTTCTATGGCTACACCTTC
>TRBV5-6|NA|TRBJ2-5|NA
CASSLGLYDATQYF
TGTGCCAGCAGCTTAGGACTATACGATGCGACCCAGTACTTC
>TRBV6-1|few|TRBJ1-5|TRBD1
CASNRQGGSEPQHF
TGTGCCAGCAATCGACAGGGGGGAAGTGAGCCCCAGCATTTT
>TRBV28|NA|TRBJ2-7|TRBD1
CASSLQGAYEQYF
TGTGCCAGCAGTTTACAGGGGGCCTACGAGCAGTACTTC
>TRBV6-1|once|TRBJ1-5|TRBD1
CASSPGQGSNQPQHF
TGTGCCAGCAGTCCGGGACAGGGGAGCAATCAGCCCCAGCATTTT
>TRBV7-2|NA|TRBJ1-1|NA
CASSLGYRVNTEAFF
TGTGCCAGCAGCTTAGGCTACCGGGTGAACACTGAAGCTTTCTTT
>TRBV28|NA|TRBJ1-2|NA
CASSPQAIGYGYTF
TGTGCCAGCAGTCCGCAGGCAATAGGCTATGGCTACACCTTC
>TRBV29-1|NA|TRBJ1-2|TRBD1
CSVGTAANYGYTF
TGCAGCGTAGGGACAGCTGCTAACTATGGCTACACCTTC
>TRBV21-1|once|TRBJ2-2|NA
CASRLGGAGELFF
TGTGCCAGCAGGCTAGGAGGCGCCGGGGAGCTGTTTTTT
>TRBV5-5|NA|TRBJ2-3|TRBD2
CASSSFSGDTDTQYF
TGTGCCAGCAGCTCGTTTAGCGGGGACACAGATACGCAGTATTTT
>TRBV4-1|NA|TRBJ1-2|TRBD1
CASSQEPQGADGYTF
TGCGCCAGCAGCCAAGAGCCCCAGGGGGCGGATGGCTACACCTTC
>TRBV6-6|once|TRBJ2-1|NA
CASSYVGADNEQFF
TGTGCCAGCAGTTACGTGGGGGCGGACAATGAGCAGTTCTTC